Each of the 21 T cell receptor beta chains below was sequenced from the same sample in a study of OX40 agonist ivuxolimab in advanced cancers. Produced via immunoSEQ multiplex PCR; TCRdb's table is partial and in-frame only. The data contain 20,000 to 30,000 clones, around 85% of them seen just once; the ten biggest clones take up 30% to 40%. The sample here was CD4+ or CD8+ T cells sorted from blood, taken in a trial of the OX40 agonist ivuxolimab. The receptors originated from an adult with an advanced solid tumor such as melanoma, head and neck, liver or kidney cancer.

The J gene is TRBJ1-5, the V gene TRBV11-3, with D perhaps matching TRBD1 (5 bases). Germline values: CDR1 SGHNT, CDR2 YENEEA. This CDR3 has 14 residues. With 0 bases removed from V and 5 bases from J, the gap between germline ends came to 8 bases. CDR3 in amino acids: CASSLDQGDQPQHF. The CDR3 region has the DNA TGTGCCAGCAGCTTAGATCAGGGAGATCAGCCCCAGCATTTT.

The chain links TRBV7-8 to TRBJ2-7, with 9 bases fitting TRBD2. Germline V gene lookup returns CDR1 SGHVS and CDR2 FQNEAQ. There are 16 residues in the CDR3. Trimming cost V 7 bases and J 6 bases; bases outside gene matches: 16. The DNA for the CDR3 is TGTGCCAGCACCTACCTTAGCGGGAGCTTGGGGGGCGAGCAGTACTTC. Protein product: CASTYLSGSLGGEQYF.

The gene calls are TRBV4-1 and TRBJ1-2; D unclear. Germline V gives CDR1 MGHRA, CDR2 YSYEKL. The CDR3 has 15 residues. The V end was cut by 1 base, the J end by 3 bases, with 12 bases between. The CDR3 protein is CASSQAGPADYGYTF. The CDR3 DNA reads as TGCGCCAGCAGCCAAGCAGGCCCCGCGGACTATGGCTACACCTTC.

This chain connects TRBV7-9 to TRBJ2-7; 8 bases are shared with TRBD1. Germline V gives CDR1 SEHNR, CDR2 FQNEAQ (reference sequence). V shed 3 bases, J shed 2 bases, and the junction held 3 bases outside the gene matches. This CDR3 spans 14 amino acids. The CDR3 sequence: CASSFTGGTYEQYF. The CDR3 region has the DNA TGTGCCAGCAGCTTTACAGGGGGAACCTACGAGCAGTACTTC.

The J gene is TRBJ2-2, the V gene TRBV7-9, with a possible D match to TRBD2 (7 bases). Germline CDR1 reads SEHNR; CDR2 reads FQNEAQ (reference sequence). V lost 5 bases and J lost 3, with 19 bases in between. The CDR3 covers 17 residues. The CDR3 protein is CASSPGGRRAYTGELFF. The CDR3 DNA reads as TGTGCCAGCAGCCCGGGGGGCAGGAGGGCCTACACCGGGGAGCTGTTTTTT.

This rearrangement joins TRBV28 to TRBJ1-1; no clear D gene. The germline CDR1 and CDR2 sequences are MDHEN and SYDVKM. The CDR3 has 18 residues. The V end was cut by 1 base, the J end by 0 bases, with 18 bases between. CDR3 bases: TGTGCCAGCAGTTTATTTTCCCCGTTGAGAGGGTTGAACACTGAAGCTTTCTTT. Amino acid sequence: CASSLFSPLRGLNTEAFF.

This clone was detected only a few times. The chain has TRBV7-9 and TRBJ1-3, with D possibly matching TRBD1 (6 bases). V was trimmed by 2 bases and J by 4 bases, leaving 18 bases between them. This CDR3 spans 17 amino acids. Germline-derived CDR1 and CDR2 are SEHNR and FQNEAQ (reference sequence). The CDR3 DNA reads TGTGCCAGCAGCTTACCCTTTGAAGAGGGGGGCGGAAACACCATATATTTT. Translated: CASSLPFEEGGGNTIYF. Full variable domain (remainder filled in from reference TRBV7-9 and TRBJ1-3): DTGVSQNPRHKITKRGQNVTFRCDPISEHNRLYWYRQTLGQGPEFLTYFQNEAQLEKSRLLSDRFSAERPKGSFSTLEIQRTEQGDSAMYLCASSLPFEEGGGNTIYFGEGSWLTVV.

In DNA, the CDR3 is TGTGCCAGCAGTTTAGGACTAGCGGGAGTTGGCAATGAGCAGTTCTTC. It specifies CASSLGLAGVGNEQFF. The rearrangement links TRBV27 to TRBJ2-1, with 13 positions matching TRBD2. The length of the CDR3 is 16 residues. Germline values: CDR1 MNHEY, CDR2 SMNVEV (reference sequence). V was clipped by 2 bases and J by 6 bases; unmatched bases: 4.

The gene calls are TRBV19 and TRBJ2-3, with D unresolved. The CDR3 totals 15 residues. Trimming removed 2 bases from V and 8 bases from J, with 17 bases in between. Germline V lookup: CDR1 LNHDA, CDR2 SQIVND (reference sequence). CDR3 in DNA: TGTGCCAGTAGTATATGGTCCGATTCGTCGGTTACGCAGTATTTT. Translated, it gives CASSIWSDSSVTQYF.

This rearrangement joins TRBV7-9 to TRBJ2-2; D is uncertain. Per the germline V gene, CDR1 is SEHNR and CDR2 is FQNEAQ (reference sequence). Trimming pared 5 bases from V and 4 bases from J, leaving 2 bases between. The CDR3 has 11 amino acids. CDR3 coding DNA: TGTGCCAGCAGCGCCACCGGGGAGCTGTTTTTT. Protein: CASSATGELFF.

V gene TRBV29-1 combines with J gene TRBJ1-1; maybe TRBD1 (6 bases). Germline V gene data show CDR1 as SQVTM and CDR2 as ANQGSEA. The CDR3 runs to 12 residues. V lost 4 bases and J lost 4, with 10 bases in between. The CDR3 region is CSVVSRGTEAFF. The CDR3 region has the DNA TGCAGCGTTGTTTCCAGGGGCACTGAAGCTTTCTTT. Full variable domain (outside the CDR3, taken from reference TRBV29-1 and TRBJ1-1): SAVISQKPSRDICQRGTSLTIQCQVDSQVTMMFWYRQQPGQSLTLIATANQGSEATYESGFVIDKFPISRPNLTFSTLTVSNMSPEDSSIYLCSVVSRGTEAFFGQGTRLTVV.

The J gene is TRBJ1-4, the V gene TRBV11-2; 7 bases are a match to TRBD1. Per germline, CDR1 SGHAT and CDR2 FQNNGV. V shed 5 bases, J shed 3 bases, and the junction held 6 bases outside the gene matches. The CDR3 runs 15 residues. Here the CDR3 DNA reads TGTGCCAGCAGCCCGGACAGGACCGCTAATGAAAAACTGTTTTTT. Translating gives CASSPDRTANEKLFF.

This chain uses TRBV19 with TRBJ2-1; D is perhaps TRBD1 (6 bases). CDR1 and CDR2 from the germline V gene are LNHDA and SQIVND (reference sequence). The CDR3 has 16 amino acids. The V end was cut by 5 bases, the J end by 7 bases, with 21 bases between. The CDR3 nucleotides are TGTGCCAGTAGTGATCCCATGGGGGCCCCGGGGAATGAGCAGTTCTTC. Its protein is CASSDPMGAPGNEQFF.

V gene TRBV6-6 combines with J gene TRBJ2-3; the D gene is possibly TRBD1 (5 bases). CDR1 and CDR2 (germline): MNHNY, SVGAGI (reference sequence). CDR3 size: 13 residues. V was trimmed by 5 bases and J by 1 base, leaving 7 bases between them. The CDR3 is CASSAQGTDTQYF. For the CDR3, the DNA is TGTGCCAGCAGTGCACAGGGCACAGATACGCAGTATTTT.

This clone was seen many times. The chain links TRBV6-5 to TRBJ1-1; D is uncertain. Looked up from germline, CDR1 is MNHEY and CDR2 is SVGAGI. The CDR3 runs 14 residues. Trimming shortened V by 6 bases and J by 4 bases, and 15 bases separated the two germline ends. CDR3 loop: CASRVEGMTTEAFF. CDR3 in DNA: TGTGCCAGCAGAGTAGAGGGTATGACCACTGAAGCTTTCTTT.

The chain combines TRBV11-2 with TRBJ2-5; TRBD2 is a possible D gene (6 bases). Germline assignment: CDR1 SGHAT and CDR2 FQNNGV. Trimming removed 0 bases at V and 4 bases at J, with 15 bases between. This CDR3 region has 16 residues. This CDR3 reads CASSLDLGGSGETQYF. The CDR3 region has the DNA TGTGCCAGCAGCTTAGATCTTGGGGGGTCAGGAGAGACCCAGTACTTC.

The chain recombines TRBV6-1 with TRBJ1-5, with D possibly matching TRBD1 (5 bases). Germline CDR1 and CDR2: MNHNS and SASEGT. This CDR3 contains 15 residues. Between the trimmed V and J ends, which lost 6 bases and 0 bases, there was a span of 12 bases. Here the CDR3 DNA reads TGTGCCAGCAGACTGACAGCCGATAGCAATCAGCCCCAGCATTTT. Translating gives CASRLTADSNQPQHF.

The rearrangement links TRBV5-5 to TRBJ2-1, with TRBD2 matching over 8 bases. V trimming: 5 bases; J trimming: 13 bases; junction bases outside the gene matches: 2. This CDR3 spans 10 amino acids. Germline values: CDR1 SGHKS, CDR2 YYEKEE (reference sequence). CDR3 sequence reads: CASSSGIQFF. The CDR3 nucleotides are TGTGCCAGCAGTAGCGGGATCCAGTTCTTC.

The chain joins TRBV7-8 to TRBJ2-3; TRBD2 matches 7 bases. V lost 6 bases to trimming and J lost 2 bases; unmatched junction nucleotides: 5. Germline CDR1 SGHVS, CDR2 FQNEAQ. This CDR3 is 14 amino acids long. This CDR3 reads CASSLAVLTDTQYF. The CDR3 DNA is TGTGCCAGCAGTCTAGCGGTCCTCACAGATACGCAGTATTTT. The full variable domain, its missing parts supplied by reference TRBV7-8 and TRBJ2-3, is GAGVSQSPRYKVAKRGQDVALRCDPISGHVSLFWYQQALGQGPEFLTYFQNEAQLDKSGLPSDRFFAERPEGSVSTLKIQRTQQEDSAVYLCASSLAVLTDTQYFGPGTRLTVL.

V gene TRBV6-5 combines with J gene TRBJ1-5; tentatively, D is TRBD1 (6 bases). CDR3 length equals 14 residues. Germline V CDR1 and CDR2: MNHEY, SVGAGI. Trimming left V 6 bases short and J 7 bases short, with 16 bases between. CDR3: CASRRTGYEQPQHF. In nucleotides, the CDR3 is TGTGCCAGCAGGAGAACAGGGTATGAACAGCCCCAGCATTTT.

The rearrangement links TRBV10-2 to TRBJ2-1; D is tentatively TRBD1 or TRBD2 (6 bases each). Trimming shortened V by 7 bases and J by 3 bases, and 16 bases separated the two germline ends. Germline CDR1 WSHSY, CDR2 SAAADI. The CDR3 spans 15 residues. The CDR3 coding sequence is TGCGCCAGCAATCCCGGGGGCCACTACTACAATGAGCAGTTCTTC. This sequence encodes CASNPGGHYYNEQFF.